A single sample gave rise to the 2 T cell receptor beta chains below, sequenced in a study of cytomegalovirus exposure and HLA in healthy donors. PCR involved 60 Vbeta and 13 Jbeta primers. Data came from immunoSEQ multiplex PCR; TCRdb stores just in-frame clones and leaves some out. The sample shows about 170,000 clones, 60% to 85% of them seen only once. The sequencing input was PBMCs. All receptors come from a woman in her fifties or sixties in good health and CMV-seropositive.

This chain connects TRBV2 to TRBJ1-1, with D possibly TRBD1 on 5 matching bases. Trimming left V 4 bases short and J 4 bases short, with 10 bases between. This CDR3 is built from 13 residues. The germline V gene encodes CDR1 SNHLY and CDR2 FYNNEI. CDR3 loop: CASSVAGITEAFF. CDR3 DNA sequence: TGTGCCAGCAGTGTTGCAGGGATCACTGAAGCTTTCTTT.

This clone occurred once. For the CDR3, the DNA is TGTGCCAGTAGTACAATGACAGGGGTGACAGATACGCAGTATTTT. Amino acid sequence: CASSTMTGVTDTQYF. The V gene is TRBV19, the J gene TRBJ2-3, with 8 bases fitting TRBD1. Germline V gene lookup returns CDR1 LNHDA and CDR2 SQIVND (reference sequence). V was pared by 4 bases and J by 3 bases, with 6 bases of the junction left unmatched. The CDR3 covers 15 residues. The whole variable domain, filled in from reference TRBV19 and TRBJ2-3, reads DGGITQSPKYLFRKEGQNVTLSCEQNLNHDAMYWYRQDPGQGLRLIYYSQIVNDFQKGDIAEGYSVSREKKESFPLTVTSAQKNPTAFYLCASSTMTGVTDTQYFGPGTRLTVL.